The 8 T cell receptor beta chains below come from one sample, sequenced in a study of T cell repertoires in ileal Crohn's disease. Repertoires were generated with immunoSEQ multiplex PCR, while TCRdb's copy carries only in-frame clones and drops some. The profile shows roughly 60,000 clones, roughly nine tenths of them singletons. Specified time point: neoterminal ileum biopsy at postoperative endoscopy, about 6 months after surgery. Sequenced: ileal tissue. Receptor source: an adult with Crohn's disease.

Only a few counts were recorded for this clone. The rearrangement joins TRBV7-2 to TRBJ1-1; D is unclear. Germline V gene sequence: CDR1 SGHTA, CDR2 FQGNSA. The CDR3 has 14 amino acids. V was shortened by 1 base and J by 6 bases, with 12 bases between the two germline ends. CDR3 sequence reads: CASSLVLGSPEAFF. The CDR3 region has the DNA TGTGCCAGCAGCTTAGTTCTGGGGAGCCCTGAAGCTTTCTTT.

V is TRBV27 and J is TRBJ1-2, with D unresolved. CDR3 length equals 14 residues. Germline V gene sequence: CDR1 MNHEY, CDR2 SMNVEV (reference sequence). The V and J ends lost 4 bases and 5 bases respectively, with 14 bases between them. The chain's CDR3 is CASSSSWAAYGYTF. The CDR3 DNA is TGTGCCAGCAGTTCCTCGTGGGCAGCTTATGGCTACACCTTC.

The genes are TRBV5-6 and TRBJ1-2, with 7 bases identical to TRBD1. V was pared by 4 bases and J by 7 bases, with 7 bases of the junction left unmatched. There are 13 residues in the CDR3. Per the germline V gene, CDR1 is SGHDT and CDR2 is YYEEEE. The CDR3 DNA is TGTGCCAGCAGCGCGGGACAGTACGGTGGCTACACCTTC. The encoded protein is CASSAGQYGGYTF. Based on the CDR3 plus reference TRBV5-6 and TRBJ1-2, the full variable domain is DAGVTQSPTHLIKTRGQQVTLRCSPKSGHDTVSWYQQALGQGPQFIFQYYEEEERQRGNFPDRFSGHQFPNYSSELNVNALLLGDSALYLCASSAGQYGGYTFGSGTRLTVV.

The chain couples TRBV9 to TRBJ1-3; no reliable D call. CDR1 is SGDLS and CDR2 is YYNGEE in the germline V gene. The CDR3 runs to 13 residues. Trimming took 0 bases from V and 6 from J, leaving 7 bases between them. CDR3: CASSVAVQNTIYF. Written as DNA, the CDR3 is TGTGCCAGCAGCGTAGCGGTTCAAAACACCATATATTTT.

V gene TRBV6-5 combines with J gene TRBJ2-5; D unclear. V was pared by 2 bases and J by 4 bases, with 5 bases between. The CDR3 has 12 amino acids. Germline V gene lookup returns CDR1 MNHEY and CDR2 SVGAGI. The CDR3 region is CASSYVGETQYF. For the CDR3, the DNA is TGTGCCAGCAGTTACGTCGGAGAGACCCAGTACTTC.

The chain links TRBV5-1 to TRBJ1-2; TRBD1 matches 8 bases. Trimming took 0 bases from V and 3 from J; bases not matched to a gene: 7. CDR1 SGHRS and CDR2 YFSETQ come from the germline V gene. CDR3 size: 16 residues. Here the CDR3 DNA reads TGCGCCAGCAGCTTGGGTGGGACAGGATTGGACTATGGCTACACCTTC. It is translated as CASSLGGTGLDYGYTF.

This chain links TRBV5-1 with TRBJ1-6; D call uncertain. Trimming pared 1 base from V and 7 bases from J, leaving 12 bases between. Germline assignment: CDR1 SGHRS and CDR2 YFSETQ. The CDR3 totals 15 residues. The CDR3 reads CASSLMAGINSPLHF. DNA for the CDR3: TGCGCCAGCAGCTTGATGGCAGGAATCAATTCACCCCTCCACTTT.

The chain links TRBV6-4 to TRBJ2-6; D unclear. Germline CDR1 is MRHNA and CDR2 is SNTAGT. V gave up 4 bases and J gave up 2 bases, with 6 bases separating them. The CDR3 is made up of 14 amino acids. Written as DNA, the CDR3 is TGTGCCAGCAGTGTGCTAGCTGGGGCCAACGTCCTGACTTTC. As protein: CASSVLAGANVLTF.